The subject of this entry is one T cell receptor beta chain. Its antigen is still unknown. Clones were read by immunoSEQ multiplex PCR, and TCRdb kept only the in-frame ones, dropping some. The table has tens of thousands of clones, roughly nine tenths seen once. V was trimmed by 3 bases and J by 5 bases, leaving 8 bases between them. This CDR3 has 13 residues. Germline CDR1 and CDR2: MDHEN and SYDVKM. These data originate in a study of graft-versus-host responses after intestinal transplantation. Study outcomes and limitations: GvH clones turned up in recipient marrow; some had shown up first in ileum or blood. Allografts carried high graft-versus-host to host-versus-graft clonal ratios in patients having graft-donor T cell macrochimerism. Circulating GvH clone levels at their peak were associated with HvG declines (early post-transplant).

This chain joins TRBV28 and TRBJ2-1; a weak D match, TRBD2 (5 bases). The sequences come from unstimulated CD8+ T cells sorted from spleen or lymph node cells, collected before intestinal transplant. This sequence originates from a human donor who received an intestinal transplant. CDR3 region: CASSFVSDNEQFF. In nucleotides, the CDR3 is TGTGCCAGCAGTTTCGTTAGCGACAATGAGCAGTTCTTC.